The clone carrying this T cell receptor beta chain was seen ten or more times. CDR1 and CDR2 from the germline V gene are SGDLS and YYNGEE. The CDR3 spans 17 residues. V was cut by 0 bases and J by 3 bases, with 18 bases left in between. The sample is drawn from a study of blood T cells in healthy people across ages. Combining a sample-barcoded 5' primer with a J-beta primer mix, a second PCR ran for roughly 7 to 12 cycles. TCRdb re-derived calls from the 5' RACE reads in MiXCR, one entry per CDR3 protein. The sample has roughly 560,000 distinct CDR3 sequences; less than 25% are singletons. These data are also associated with another study on T cells of mothers and their children.

Sequences were obtained from blood. The V and J genes are TRBV9 and TRBJ1-1, with D possibly being TRBD1 (5 bases). The sequence was collected from a boy between 10 and 17 years old in good health. CDR3 loop: CASSVAGGIRSDTEAFF. The CDR3 DNA reads as TGTGCCAGCAGCGTAGCTGGGGGGATCCGGTCTGACACTGAAGCTTTCTTT.